The rows below give T cell receptor beta chains drawn from one sample of a study of identical twins. Each CDR3 protein gets one entry after TCRdb re-called the 5' RACE reads with MiXCR. This table holds 1.5 million to 2 million distinct CDR3 sequences, under 35% found once. Material: cord blood. The receptors stem from a newborn girl in good health. Each CDR3 is given with its conserved first and last residue. A D gene is named only where the DNA matches it firmly.

j_call,v_call,d_call,cdr3_aa,cdr3_nt
TRBJ2-1,TRBV5-1,TRBD2,CASSLGLAGGVWDNEQFF,TGCGCCAGCAGCTTGGGACTAGCGGGAGGGGTATGGGACAATGAGCAGTTCTTC
TRBJ2-3,TRBV20-1,TRBD1,CSASIGDRGPDTQYF,TGCAGTGCTAGTATTGGGGACAGGGGGCCAGATACGCAGTATTTT
TRBJ2-3,TRBV28,NA,CASSPPGLYTQYF,TGTGCCAGCAGTCCCCCGGGACTTTATACGCAGTATTTT
TRBJ2-1,TRBV27,TRBD2,CASSPGTRALDEQFF,TGTGCCAGCAGCCCCGGGACTAGGGCCCTCGATGAGCAGTTCTTC
TRBJ2-7,TRBV5-1,NA,CASRKGSHLEQYF,TGCGCCAGCAGGAAGGGATCTCACCTCGAGCAGTACTTC
TRBJ2-2,TRBV24-1,NA,CATSDPSGQGWTGELFF,TGTGCCACCAGTGATCCGTCAGGGCAGGGTTGGACCGGGGAGCTGTTTTTT
TRBJ1-1,TRBV20-1,NA,CSASGRQANTEAFF,TGCAGTGCTAGTGGGCGACAGGCGAACACTGAAGCTTTCTTT
TRBJ2-7,TRBV27,TRBD1,CASSDRGWSYEQYF,TGTGCCAGCAGTGACAGGGGTTGGTCCTACGAGCAGTACTTC
TRBJ2-2,TRBV5-1,TRBD2,CASSFDPSGRATGELFF,TGCGCCAGCAGCTTCGATCCCTCCGGGAGGGCCACCGGGGAGCTGTTTTTT
TRBJ2-7,TRBV5-8,NA,CASSLAIGSSYNEQYF,TGTGCCAGCAGCTTGGCCATCGGCAGCTCCTACAATGAGCAGTACTTC
TRBJ2-3,TRBV12-5,TRBD2,CASGRGDLRGTQYF,TGTGCTAGTGGCCGGGGGGACCTTAGAGGTACGCAGTATTTT